The present T cell receptor (beta chain) was sequenced within a study of CD8 T cells in Susac syndrome (dated by TCRdb to between 2017 and 2020). In the study overall: The study used repertoire sequencing to test whether antigen drove CD8+ T cell activation and differentiation in Susac syndrome. The study compared CD8+ T cell repertoire clonality among about a dozen healthy donors, approximately 14 Susac syndrome patients and around 16 multiple sclerosis patients.

Comment on this clonotype: Its antigen specificity is not known. No qualities accompany the bases; no much larger clone lies one base away.

Study-wide conclusions, independent of this receptor: The TCR sequencing and HLA analysis was acknowledged to have included a relatively small number of individuals.

RNA was extracted with the RNeasy kit and about 0.5 to 1 ug was reverse transcribed using random hexamers. The immunoSEQ multiplex PCR assay, which covers 54 Vbeta and 13 Jbeta segments, was used to amplify TCR beta CDR3 regions. Bias from PCR amplification was corrected by using a synthetic template baseline for primer optimization and for computational correction. The authors' analysis ran thus. Only productive sequences were kept, with reads annotated to V, D and J genes according to IMGT and analyzed in immunoSEQ Analyzer. To calculate clonality, Shannon entropy was normalized by log2 of the number of productive unique sequences and then subtracted from one. Public and private clones were assessed among the 100 most prevalent clones of each patient and control. A clone was defined as Susac-specific if it was absent from the healthy and MS cohorts, from some 980 published viral clones and from other ImmuneACCESS disease sequences. The public reads were run again by TCRdb, first through fastp at Q25 and then through MiXCR, and only productive beta chains were kept. Rows are unified per CDR3 protein, each entry keeping the most common DNA and genes. None of the V and J calls come from the authors' own analysis; TCRdb made them. The sample data list approximately 90,000 distinct CDR3 sequences, and roughly 91% of these were observed just once. Around 0.3% of the sample comes from the top ten.

High-throughput TCR beta sequencing profiled peripheral blood CD8+ and CD4+ T cells from healthy donors, Susac syndrome patients and multiple sclerosis patients. Healthy donors were included as age- and sex-matched controls. Bulk CD8+ and CD4+ T cells were purified by magnetic negative isolation, while CD8+ TEMRA cells were enriched using FACS. Blood was drawn into EDTA tubes, processed within 24 hours, and PBMCs were isolated by density gradient centrifugation. PBMCs intended for TCR sequencing were frozen in liquid nitrogen and were later thawed in a 37 degrees C water bath. Purity of sorted or isolated CD4+, CD8+ and CD8+ TEMRA cells was at least 90%. The sequencing sample was made of CD8+ T cells from PBMCs. This TCR was recovered from a human donor in good health.

CDR3 region: CASSAGTGQETQYF. The DNA sequence is TGTGCCAGCAGCGCGGGGACAGGACAAGAGACCCAGTACTTC. The chain links TRBV5-6 with TRBJ2-5, with 8 middle bases fitting TRBD1. CDR1 is given as SGHDT and CDR2 as YYEEEE, both from the germline V gene. Reading from cysteine to phenylalanine, the CDR3 counts 14 amino acids. Only the CDR3 region is kept as DNA, spanning 42 bases read in frame from base 1. V ends up 4 bases short and J 2 bases short, with an unmatched junction base count of 4.